These 13 T cell receptor beta chains were all obtained from the same sample, sequenced in a study of T cell repertoires in cytomegalovirus infection (dated by TCRdb to the late 2010s). The data were produced on an Illumina HiSeq 1500. TCRdb redid the processing of the public reads, applying fastp at Q25 and MiXCR, and retained in-frame beta chains. Rows are combined by CDR3 protein, so each entry shows the most common genes and DNA. Here the sample has about 740,000 distinct CDR3 sequences; roughly 36% occur a single time. The ten largest account for 18% of the sample. The treatment or condition label for this specimen denotes: in vitro stimulation with specific CMV peptide epitopes to enrich CMV-specific T cells. These receptors lack a known antigen. This specimen consisted of cultured PBMCs, obtained from culture after CMV antigen stimulation. The receptors were sampled from a human donor in good health (CMV status not recorded). Some clones in this sample may be carry-over from other donors' samples.

Many counts were recorded for this clonotype. This sequence joins TRBV7-2 and TRBJ2-5; TRBD1 matches at 11 bases. The CDR3 contains 15 residues. The ends lost 5 bases at V and 3 bases at J; junction bases unmatched: 5. Germline values: CDR1 SGHTA, CDR2 FQGNSA. The CDR3, as DNA: TGTGCCAGCAGCCCGGACAGGGGGCGGGAAGAGACCCAGTACTTC. Protein sequence: CASSPDRGREETQYF.

The chain has TRBV7-2 and TRBJ2-6; D remains ambiguous. The V end was cut by 6 bases, the J end by 1 base, with 13 bases between. Germline-derived CDR1 and CDR2 are SGHTA and FQGNSA. This CDR3 is built from 16 residues. The CDR3 DNA is TGTGCCAGCAGGAACGCCGGTGGATCTGGGGCCAACGTCCTGACTTTC. Protein: CASRNAGGSGANVLTF. Together with reference TRBV7-2 and TRBJ2-6, the CDR3 gives the full variable domain: GAGVSQSPSNKVTEKGKDVELRCDPISGHTALYWYRQSLGQGLEFLIYFQGNSAPDKSGLPSDRFSAERTGGSVSTLTIQRTQQEDSAVYLCASRNAGGSGANVLTFGAGSRLTVL.

This clonotype was observed many times. The V and J genes are TRBV7-2 and TRBJ2-7, with D perhaps assigned TRBD1 or TRBD2 (6 bases each). Germline V gives CDR1 SGHTA, CDR2 FQGNSA. This CDR3 contains 15 residues. V gave up 1 base and J gave up 3 bases, with 13 bases separating them. CDR3 nucleotide sequence: TGTGCCAGCAGCTTAGGGACAGCGGAGGGCTACGAGCAGTACTTC. Encoded protein: CASSLGTAEGYEQYF.

The rearrangement uses TRBV28 and TRBJ2-6, with TRBD1 identical over 11 bases. CDR1 and CDR2 (germline): MDHEN, SYDVKM. The CDR3 covers 18 residues. J lost 2 bases, V lost 1 base, and 4 bases had no gene match. CDR3 nucleotide sequence: TGTGCCAGCAGTTTATCCTGGACAGGGGGCCCTGGGGCCAACGTCCTGACTTTC. Translated: CASSLSWTGGPGANVLTF.

This clonotype came up a few times. V and J are TRBV4-2 and TRBJ2-5; D perhaps matches TRBD2 (6 bases). This CDR3 contains 15 residues. Germline CDR1 is LGHNA and CDR2 is YNFKEQ. Trimming took 1 base from V and 4 from J, leaving 13 bases between them. CDR3 region: CASSQGEWGGETQYF. CDR3 bases: TGTGCCAGCAGCCAAGGAGAATGGGGAGGAGAGACCCAGTACTTC.

The CDR3 here is CASSLGGSGLWGYTF. Written as DNA, the CDR3 is TGTGCCAGCAGCTTAGGGGGCTCAGGGTTGTGGGGCTACACCTTC. This chain links TRBV7-8 with TRBJ1-2; the D gene is possibly TRBD1 (5 bases). The CDR3 has 15 amino acids. Germline CDR1 is SGHVS and CDR2 is FQNEAQ. Trimming removed 1 base at V and 8 bases at J, with 17 bases between.

This clonotype was counted a few times. The gene calls are TRBV10-3 and TRBJ2-3; unclear D gene. Trimming pared 4 bases from V and 6 bases from J, leaving 11 bases between. CDR1 and CDR2 (germline): ENHRY, SYGVKD. The CDR3 runs 13 residues. The CDR3 DNA sequence: TGTGCCATCAGTGGCTCTAGTCCTGATACGCAGTATTTT. Residues: CAISGSSPDTQYF.

This clonotype occurred a few times. The chain recombines TRBV18 with TRBJ1-4; 10 bases agree with TRBD1. Trimming removed 4 bases from V and 7 bases from J; junction bases left unmatched: 3. CDR1 is KGHSH, CDR2 LQKENI, per germline. CDR3 size: 14 residues. The CDR3 loop is CASSRDRGLEKLFF. The CDR3 DNA reads TGTGCCAGCTCACGAGACAGGGGGCTTGAAAAACTGTTTTTT.

This clonotype was recorded a few times. V usage is TRBV4-1 and J usage is TRBJ2-3; 8 bases match TRBD1. Per germline, CDR1 MGHRA and CDR2 YSYEKL. V gave up 2 bases and J gave up 4 bases; unmatched junction bases: 11. The CDR3 has 17 amino acids. CDR3 residues: CASSQPPGGTKADTQYF. DNA of the CDR3: TGCGCCAGCAGCCAACCCCCAGGGGGCACAAAGGCAGATACGCAGTATTTT.

This sequence joins TRBV7-9 and TRBJ2-1, with 8 bases matching TRBD2. There are 19 residues in the CDR3. Germline trimming cut 4 bases from V and 0 bases from J; bases unmatched to any gene: 14. From germline, CDR1 is SEHNR and CDR2 FQNEAQ (reference sequence). CDR3: CASSSLEAGGPGSYNEQFF. In nucleotides, the CDR3 is TGTGCCAGCAGCTCCCTCGAGGCGGGGGGCCCGGGCTCCTACAATGAGCAGTTCTTC.

The chain uses TRBV11-2 and TRBJ2-1; the D is unclear. Germline CDR1 and CDR2: SGHAT and FQNNGV. The CDR3 contains 14 residues. V was shortened by 3 bases and J by 4 bases, with 10 bases between the two germline ends. This CDR3 reads CASSFPDLYNEQFF. The CDR3 DNA reads as TGTGCCAGCAGCTTCCCCGACTTGTACAATGAGCAGTTCTTC.

The rearrangement joins TRBV2 to TRBJ2-1; D is undetermined. This CDR3 is 14 amino acids long. The V end lost 7 bases, the J end lost 7 bases, and 17 bases lay between the germline ends. The germline V gene has CDR1 SNHLY and CDR2 FYNNEI. CDR3 in amino acids: CASNRDPGGNEQFF. The CDR3 region has the DNA TGTGCCAGCAACCGCGACCCAGGTGGGAATGAGCAGTTCTTC.

This sequence joins TRBV29-1 and TRBJ2-7; 8 nucleotides line up with TRBD2. V lost 6 bases to trimming and J lost 5 bases; unmatched junction nucleotides: 6. Looked up from germline, CDR1 is SQVTM and CDR2 is ANQGSEA. The CDR3 has 12 amino acids. As DNA, the CDR3 is TGCAGCGTCAACAGCGGGAGTAACGAGCAGTACTTC. This sequence encodes CSVNSGSNEQYF.